The 3 T cell receptor beta chains below were found in one sample sequenced in a study of T cell clonotyping in hematopoietic cell transplantation. The assay was immunoSEQ multiplex PCR, and TCRdb's table has in-frame clones only and misses some. The sample records 55,000 to 70,000 clones, approximately 94% being singletons. Sequenced sample: peripheral blood mononuclear cells. All receptors derive from a man aged 45-60 years in good health. Some clones in this sample may be carry-over from other donors' samples.

The CDR3 region is CSARVTAEAFF. In DNA, the CDR3 is TGCAGTGCTAGAGTGACGGCTGAAGCTTTCTTT. The chain is built from TRBV20-1 and TRBJ1-1, with no clear D. This CDR3 is built from 11 residues. Germline assignment: CDR1 DFQATT and CDR2 SNEGSKA (reference sequence). The germline V and J ends were trimmed by 1 base and 6 bases, with 6 bases remaining between them.

CDR3 DNA: TGTGCCAGCAGTTACTCGCGTCCCTCCTCTGGAAACACCATATATTTT. This codes for CASSYSRPSSGNTIYF. The genes are TRBV6-5 and TRBJ1-3; D unclear. V shed 0 bases and J shed 0 bases, with 9 bases lying between them. Germline CDR1 is MNHEY and CDR2 is SVGAGI. The CDR3 extends over 16 amino acids.

The CDR3 region has the DNA TGTGCCAGTTCTGTAGGGAGCGGGTACTACAATGAGCAGTTCTTC. Its translation: CASSVGSGYYNEQFF. The V and J genes are TRBV27 and TRBJ2-1; possibly TRBD2 for D (6 bases). The germline V gene encodes CDR1 MNHEY and CDR2 SMNVEV (reference sequence). Deletions cut 9 bases from V and 3 bases from J, with 18 bases between. This CDR3 comprises 15 residues.